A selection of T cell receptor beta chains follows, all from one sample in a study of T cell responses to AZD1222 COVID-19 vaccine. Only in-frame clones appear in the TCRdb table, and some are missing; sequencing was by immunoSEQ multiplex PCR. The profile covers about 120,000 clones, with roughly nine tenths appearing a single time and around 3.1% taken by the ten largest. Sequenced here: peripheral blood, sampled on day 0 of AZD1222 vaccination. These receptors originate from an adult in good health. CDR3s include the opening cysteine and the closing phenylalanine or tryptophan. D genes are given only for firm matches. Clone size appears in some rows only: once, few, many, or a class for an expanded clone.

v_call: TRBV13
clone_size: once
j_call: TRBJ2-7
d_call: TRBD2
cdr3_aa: CASSSLAGGEQYF
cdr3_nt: TGTGCCAGCAGCTCGCTAGCGGGAGGAGAGCAGTACTTC

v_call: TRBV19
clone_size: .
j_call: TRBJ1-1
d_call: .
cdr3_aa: CAAWGGAGQAFF
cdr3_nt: TGTGCCGCCTGGGGGGGCGCGGGTCAGGCTTTCTTT

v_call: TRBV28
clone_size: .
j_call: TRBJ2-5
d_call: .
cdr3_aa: CASSFLLSAGHQETQYF
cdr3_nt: TGTGCCAGCAGTTTCCTCCTTAGCGCAGGCCACCAAGAGACCCAGTACTTC

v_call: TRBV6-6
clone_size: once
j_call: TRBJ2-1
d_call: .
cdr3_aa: CASSYGESSYNEQFF
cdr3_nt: TGTGCCAGCAGTTATGGGGAGAGCTCCTACAATGAGCAGTTCTTC

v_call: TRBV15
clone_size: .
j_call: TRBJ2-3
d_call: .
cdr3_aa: CATSRQGLLDTQYF
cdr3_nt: TGTGCCACCAGCAGACAGGGCCTCTTAGATACGCAGTATTTT

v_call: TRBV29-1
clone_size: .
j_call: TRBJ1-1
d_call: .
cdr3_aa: CSVKGGIGNTEAFF
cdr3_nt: TGCAGCGTTAAAGGGGGTATAGGGAACACTGAAGCTTTCTTT

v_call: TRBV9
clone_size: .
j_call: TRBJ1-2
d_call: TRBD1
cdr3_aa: CASSPPGTGGSGYTF
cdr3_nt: TGTGCCAGCAGCCCCCCGGGAACAGGGGGCAGTGGCTACACCTTC

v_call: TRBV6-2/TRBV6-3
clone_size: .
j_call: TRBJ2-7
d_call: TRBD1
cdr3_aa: CASSTRQGLSSYEQYF
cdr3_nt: TGTGCCAGCAGTACCCGACAGGGGTTAAGCTCCTACGAGCAGTACTTC

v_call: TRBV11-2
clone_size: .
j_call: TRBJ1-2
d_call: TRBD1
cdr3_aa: CASEQTGARRGYGYTF
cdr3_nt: TGTGCCAGCGAACAGACAGGGGCTAGACGGGGCTATGGCTACACCTTC

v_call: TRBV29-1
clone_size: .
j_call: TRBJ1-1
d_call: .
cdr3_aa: CSVRNKVDTEAFF
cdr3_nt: TGCAGCGTGAGGAACAAGGTCGACACTGAAGCTTTCTTT

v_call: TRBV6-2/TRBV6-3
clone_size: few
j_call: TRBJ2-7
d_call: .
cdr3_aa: CASSYVREEQYF
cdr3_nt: TGTGCCAGCAGTTACGTCCGGGAGGAGCAGTACTTC

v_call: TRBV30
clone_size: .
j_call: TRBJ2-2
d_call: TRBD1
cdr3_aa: CACGVGQGLKAGELFF
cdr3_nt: TGTGCCTGCGGGGTCGGACAGGGGCTTAAGGCCGGGGAGCTGTTTTTT

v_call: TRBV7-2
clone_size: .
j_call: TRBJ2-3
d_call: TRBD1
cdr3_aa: CASSLGTGGDTQYF
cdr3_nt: TGTGCCAGCAGCTTAGGGACAGGGGGAGATACGCAGTATTTT

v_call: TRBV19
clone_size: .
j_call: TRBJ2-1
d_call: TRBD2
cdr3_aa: CASSIFGTSGGSYNEQFF
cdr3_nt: TGTGCCAGTAGTATTTTTGGGACTAGCGGCGGCTCCTACAATGAGCAGTTCTTC

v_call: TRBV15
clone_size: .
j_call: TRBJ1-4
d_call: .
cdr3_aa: CATSRERGGLAEKLFF
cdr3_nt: TGTGCCACCAGCAGAGAGAGGGGAGGGTTGGCTGAAAAACTGTTTTTT

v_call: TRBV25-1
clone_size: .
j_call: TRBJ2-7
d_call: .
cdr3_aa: CASISTSYEQYF
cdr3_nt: TGTGCCAGCATTAGCACCTCCTACGAGCAGTACTTC

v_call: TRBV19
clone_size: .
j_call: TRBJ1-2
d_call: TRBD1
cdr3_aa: CASSIRGRGPNGYTF
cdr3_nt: TGTGCCAGTAGTATACGGGGCAGGGGGCCGAACGGCTACACCTTC